This is a list of T cell receptor beta chains from one sample in a study of T cells after yellow fever vaccination. One entry per CDR3 protein results from TCRdb running MiXCR on the 5' RACE reads. The table lists some 420,000 distinct CDR3 sequences, under 20% of them singletons. Here the sequenced sample was PBMCs, taken before the yellow fever booster vaccination. These receptors were obtained from a man younger than 35 who received the YFV17D yellow fever vaccine. Each CDR3 is given with its conserved first and last residue. Each record gives: J gene, D gene, clone size, V gene, CDR3 DNA, CDR3 protein. A D gene is named only where the DNA matches it firmly. Part of the rows lack a size; the others show once, few, many or a class for expanded clones.

j_call: TRBJ1-1; d_call: .; clone_size: few; v_call: TRBV5-6; cdr3_nt: TGTGCCAGCAGCATTCCCGATCGGAACACTGAAGCTTTCTTT; cdr3_aa: CASSIPDRNTEAFF
j_call: TRBJ1-5; d_call: TRBD1; clone_size: few; v_call: TRBV12-3/TRBV12-4; cdr3_nt: TGTGCCAGCAGTTCCCCACTCGACAGGGTAAACAATCAGCCCCAGCATTTT; cdr3_aa: CASSSPLDRVNNQPQHF
j_call: TRBJ2-3; d_call: .; clone_size: few; v_call: TRBV7-2; cdr3_nt: TGTGCCAGCAGCACTGGGGGGGCCGAAGATACGCAGTATTTT; cdr3_aa: CASSTGGAEDTQYF
j_call: TRBJ1-1; d_call: .; clone_size: many; v_call: TRBV7-9; cdr3_nt: TGTGCCAGCAGCTTAGATGGAGGTGCTGAAGCTTTCTTT; cdr3_aa: CASSLDGGAEAFF
j_call: TRBJ1-2; d_call: .; clone_size: .; v_call: TRBV28; cdr3_nt: TGTGCCAGCAGTGTGGACGGGAGCTATGGCTACACCTTC; cdr3_aa: CASSVDGSYGYTF
j_call: TRBJ1-6; d_call: .; clone_size: .; v_call: TRBV5-1; cdr3_nt: TGCGCCAGCAGCTTACCCCTGGGGGGGTCACCCCTCCACTTT; cdr3_aa: CASSLPLGGSPLHF
j_call: TRBJ2-3; d_call: .; clone_size: few; v_call: TRBV4-3; cdr3_nt: TGCGCCAGCAGCCAAGAAACGGGGAGCACAGATACGCAGTATTTT; cdr3_aa: CASSQETGSTDTQYF
j_call: TRBJ2-7; d_call: .; clone_size: .; v_call: TRBV2; cdr3_nt: TGTGCCAGCCTAAGCCGGGACTTACACTCCTACGAGCAGTACTTC; cdr3_aa: CASLSRDLHSYEQYF
j_call: TRBJ1-5; d_call: TRBD1; clone_size: few; v_call: TRBV28; cdr3_nt: TGTGCCAGCGGCAGACAGGGCCAGTCCCTCAATCAGCCCCAGCATTTT; cdr3_aa: CASGRQGQSLNQPQHF
j_call: TRBJ2-2; d_call: .; clone_size: many; v_call: TRBV6-6; cdr3_nt: TGTGCCAGCAGTTACTTCGCAACCGGGGAGCTGTTTTTT; cdr3_aa: CASSYFATGELFF
j_call: TRBJ2-3; d_call: TRBD1; clone_size: many; v_call: TRBV5-1; cdr3_nt: TGTGCCAGCAGCTTGACAGGGGGCGATACGCAGTATTTT; cdr3_aa: CASSLTGGDTQYF
j_call: TRBJ2-5; d_call: .; clone_size: few; v_call: TRBV7-2; cdr3_nt: TGTGCCAGCAGCTTAGTGGCGGGCCAGAGGGAGACCCAGTACTTC; cdr3_aa: CASSLVAGQRETQYF
j_call: TRBJ2-2; d_call: .; clone_size: many; v_call: TRBV12-3/TRBV12-4; cdr3_nt: TGTGCCAGCAGTTTTGGGGCCAGGAACACCGGGGAGCTGTTTTTT; cdr3_aa: CASSFGARNTGELFF
j_call: TRBJ1-5; d_call: .; clone_size: few; v_call: TRBV5-5; cdr3_nt: TGTGCCAGCAGCTTGGTCAGGGGCGGCGGGCAGCATTTT; cdr3_aa: CASSLVRGGGQHF
j_call: TRBJ1-2; d_call: .; clone_size: few; v_call: TRBV20-1; cdr3_nt: TGCAGTGCTCCATCCCGAGTGTCCGGGGGTGGCTACACCTTC; cdr3_aa: CSAPSRVSGGGYTF
j_call: TRBJ1-5; d_call: .; clone_size: .; v_call: TRBV2; cdr3_nt: TGTGCCAGCAGTGGCGAGATGAATCAGCCCCAGCATTTT; cdr3_aa: CASSGEMNQPQHF
j_call: TRBJ1-4; d_call: TRBD1; clone_size: few; v_call: TRBV10-1; cdr3_nt: TGCGCCAGCAGTGGGACAGGGGGCGATGAAAAACTGTTTTTT; cdr3_aa: CASSGTGGDEKLFF
j_call: TRBJ2-5; d_call: .; clone_size: .; v_call: TRBV7-2; cdr3_nt: TGTGCCAGCGCCCCCAGGGAAGGGAGTCAAGAGACCCAGTACTTC; cdr3_aa: CASAPREGSQETQYF
j_call: TRBJ2-7; d_call: TRBD1; clone_size: few; v_call: TRBV9; cdr3_nt: TGTGCCAGCTCCGCCGCAGGGGGCTACGAGCAGTACTTC; cdr3_aa: CASSAAGGYEQYF
j_call: TRBJ2-3; d_call: TRBD1; clone_size: .; v_call: TRBV5-1; cdr3_nt: TGCGCCAGCAGTATGGACAGGATTCCCACAGATACGCAGTATTTT; cdr3_aa: CASSMDRIPTDTQYF
j_call: TRBJ2-1; d_call: .; clone_size: .; v_call: TRBV9; cdr3_nt: TGTGCCAGCAGCTCACTTCTAGGGTTCGGCTCCTACAATGAGCAGTTCTTC; cdr3_aa: CASSSLLGFGSYNEQFF
j_call: TRBJ2-5; d_call: TRBD2; clone_size: few; v_call: TRBV23-1; cdr3_nt: TGCGCCAGCAGGAAGGGGACTAGTGTGGAGACCCAGTACTTC; cdr3_aa: CASRKGTSVETQYF
j_call: TRBJ2-1; d_call: TRBD2; clone_size: .; v_call: TRBV24-1; cdr3_nt: TGTGCCACCAGTCCTAGGGGGACTAGCTCGGACAATGAGCAGTTCTTC; cdr3_aa: CATSPRGTSSDNEQFF
j_call: TRBJ1-2; d_call: .; clone_size: .; v_call: TRBV6-2/TRBV6-3; cdr3_nt: TGTGCCAGCAGTTACTTTAAGGACGGAGCTCGGGGCTACACCTTC; cdr3_aa: CASSYFKDGARGYTF